The next 4 T cell receptor beta chains were all read from a single sample in a study of blood T cell repertoires in COVID-19. Produced via immunoSEQ multiplex PCR; TCRdb's table is partial and in-frame only. The sample holds more than 85,000 clones, 65% to 85% seen once. Sample: peripheral blood. These receptors were obtained from an elderly man with active or convalescent COVID-19.

The rearrangement links TRBV19 to TRBJ2-5, with 8 bases aligning to TRBD1. The CDR3 is 15 residues long. The germline gives CDR1 LNHDA, CDR2 SQIVND (reference sequence). The V and J ends lost 7 bases and 2 bases, in that order; junction bases with no gene match: 9. CDR3 loop: CASKRGTGGQETQYF. In nucleotides, the CDR3 is TGTGCCAGTAAAAGGGGAACAGGGGGGCAAGAGACCCAGTACTTC.

CDR3 nucleotides: TGCGCCAGCAGCACCGGGACAGGGAGAATTTCACCCCTCCACTTT. Amino acids: CASSTGTGRISPLHF. J is TRBJ1-6 and V is TRBV5-1; TRBD1 agrees at 9 bases. With 4 bases clipped from V and 9 bases from J, the junction kept 8 bases outside the gene matches. The germline gives CDR1 SGHRS, CDR2 YFSETQ. CDR3 size: 15 residues.

CDR3 nucleotide sequence: TGTGCCAGCTCACCCGAGCAGGCCCCCACCGGGGAGCTGTTTTTT. This translates into CASSPEQAPTGELFF. This chain connects TRBV18 to TRBJ2-2; D remains ambiguous. The CDR3 loop spans 15 amino acids. The germline V gene encodes CDR1 KGHSH and CDR2 LQKENI. Deletions cut 3 bases from V and 4 bases from J, with 12 bases between.

This chain connects TRBV10-3 to TRBJ1-6; D is perhaps TRBD1 (5 bases). The CDR3 contains 15 residues. CDR1 is ENHRY and CDR2 is SYGVKD in the germline V gene. V gave up 2 bases and J gave up 7 bases, with 12 bases separating them. DNA for the CDR3: TGTGCCATCAGTGAGAGGGGCGCAGTGAATTCACCCCTCCACTTT. This gives the protein CAISERGAVNSPLHF.